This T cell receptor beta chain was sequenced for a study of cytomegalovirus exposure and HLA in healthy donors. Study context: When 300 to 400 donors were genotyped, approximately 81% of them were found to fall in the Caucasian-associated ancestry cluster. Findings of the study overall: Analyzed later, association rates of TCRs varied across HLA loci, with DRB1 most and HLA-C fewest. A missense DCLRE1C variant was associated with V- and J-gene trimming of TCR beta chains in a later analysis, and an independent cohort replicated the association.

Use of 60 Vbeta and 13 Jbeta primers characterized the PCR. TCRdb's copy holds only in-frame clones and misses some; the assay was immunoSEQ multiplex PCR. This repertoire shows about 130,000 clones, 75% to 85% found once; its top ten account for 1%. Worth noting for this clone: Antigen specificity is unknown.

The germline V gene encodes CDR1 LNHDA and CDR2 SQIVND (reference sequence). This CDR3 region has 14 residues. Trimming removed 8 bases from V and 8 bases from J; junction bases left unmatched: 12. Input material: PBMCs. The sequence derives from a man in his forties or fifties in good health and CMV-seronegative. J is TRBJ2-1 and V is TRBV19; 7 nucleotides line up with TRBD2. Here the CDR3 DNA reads TGTGCCAGTGGGGTAGGGGAGGGCCGGGATGAGCAGTTCTTC. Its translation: CASGVGEGRDEQFF.